The clone carrying this TCR beta chain was seen at least ten times. No antigen is known for it. The CDR3 consists of 14 residues. V lost 6 bases, J lost 5 bases, and 7 bases stayed unmatched. Germline V gene lookup returns CDR1 KGHSH and CDR2 LQKENI. Fresh peripheral blood, roughly 10 ml, was the PBMC source. Scientists amplified the TCR beta CDR3 regions from RNA transcripts. Amplification began with first-round RT-PCR using HTBI primers, then second-round multiplex PCR was performed. TCRdb fed the multiplex PCR reads into MiXCR, producing one record per CDR3 protein. The sample holds 200,000 to 250,000 distinct CDR3 sequences, roughly a fifth seen once. These data originate in a study of Graves' ophthalmopathy and Graves' hyperthyroidism. Turning to the study itself: Pretreatment peripheral blood was obtained at initial diagnosis. Overall study results and limits: Blood samples also showed most expanded thyroid clonotypes exceeding 0.001 frequency.

The source of this sequence is a woman between 45 and 60 years old with Graves' ophthalmopathy. The chain uses TRBV18 and TRBJ1-5; 7 nucleotides line up with TRBD1. Specimen: peripheral blood. CDR3: CASSSGTDHQPQHF. The CDR3 coding sequence is TGTGCCAGCTCGTCCGGGACAGACCATCAGCCCCAGCATTTT.